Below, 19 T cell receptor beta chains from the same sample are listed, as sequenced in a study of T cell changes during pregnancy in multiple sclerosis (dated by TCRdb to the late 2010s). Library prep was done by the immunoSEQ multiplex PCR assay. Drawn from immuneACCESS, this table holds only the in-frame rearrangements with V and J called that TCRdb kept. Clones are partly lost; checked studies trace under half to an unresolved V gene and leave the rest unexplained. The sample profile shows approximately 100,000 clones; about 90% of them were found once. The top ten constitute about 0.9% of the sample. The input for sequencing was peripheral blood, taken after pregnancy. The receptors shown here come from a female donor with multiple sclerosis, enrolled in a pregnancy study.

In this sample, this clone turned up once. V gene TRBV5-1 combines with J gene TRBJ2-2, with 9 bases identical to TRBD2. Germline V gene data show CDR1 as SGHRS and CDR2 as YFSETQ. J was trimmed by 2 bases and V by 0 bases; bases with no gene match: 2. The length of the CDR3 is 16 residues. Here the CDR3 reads CASSLGLAVNTGELFF. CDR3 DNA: TGCGCCAGCAGCTTGGGACTAGCGGTTAACACCGGGGAGCTGTTTTTT.

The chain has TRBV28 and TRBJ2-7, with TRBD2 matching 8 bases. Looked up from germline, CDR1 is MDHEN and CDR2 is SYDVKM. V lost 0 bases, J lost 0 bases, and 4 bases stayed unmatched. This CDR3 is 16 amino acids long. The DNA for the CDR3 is TGTGCCAGCAGTTTATGGGGCGGGGGGAGCTCCTACGAGCAGTACTTC. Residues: CASSLWGGGSSYEQYF.

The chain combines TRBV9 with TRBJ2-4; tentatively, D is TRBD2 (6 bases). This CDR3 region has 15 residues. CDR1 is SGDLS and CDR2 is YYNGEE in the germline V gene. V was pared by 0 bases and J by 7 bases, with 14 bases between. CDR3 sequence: CASSVDEGLWNIQYF. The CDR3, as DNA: TGTGCCAGCAGCGTAGATGAGGGACTTTGGAACATTCAGTACTTC.

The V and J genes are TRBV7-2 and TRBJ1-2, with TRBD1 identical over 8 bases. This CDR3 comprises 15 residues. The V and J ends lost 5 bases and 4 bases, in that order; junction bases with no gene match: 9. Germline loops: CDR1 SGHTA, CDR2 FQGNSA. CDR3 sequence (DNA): TGTGCCAGCAGCCTGCCCCAGGACAGGGCCTATGGCTACACCTTC. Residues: CASSLPQDRAYGYTF.

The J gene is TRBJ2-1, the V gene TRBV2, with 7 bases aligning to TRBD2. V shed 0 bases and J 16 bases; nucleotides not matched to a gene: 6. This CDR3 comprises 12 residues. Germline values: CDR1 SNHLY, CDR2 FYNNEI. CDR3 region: CASSEAGRGFFF. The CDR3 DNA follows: TGTGCCAGCAGTGAAGCGGGGAGGGGTTTTTTCTTC.

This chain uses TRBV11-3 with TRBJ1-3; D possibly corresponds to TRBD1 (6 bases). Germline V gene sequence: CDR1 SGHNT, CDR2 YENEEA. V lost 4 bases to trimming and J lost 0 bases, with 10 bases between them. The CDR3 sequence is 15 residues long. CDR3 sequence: CASSSGQSSGNTIYF. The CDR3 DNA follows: TGTGCCAGCAGCTCTGGACAGAGCTCTGGAAACACCATATATTTT.

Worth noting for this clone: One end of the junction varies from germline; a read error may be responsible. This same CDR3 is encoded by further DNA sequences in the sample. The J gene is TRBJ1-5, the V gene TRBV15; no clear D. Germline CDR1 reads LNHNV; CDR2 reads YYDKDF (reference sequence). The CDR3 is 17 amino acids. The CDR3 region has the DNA TGTGCCACCAGCCGAGAATCACTAGGTGATAGTAATCAGCCCCAGCATTTT. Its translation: CATSRESLGDSNQPQHF. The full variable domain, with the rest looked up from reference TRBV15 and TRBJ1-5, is DAMVIQNPRYQVTQFGKPVTLSCSQTLNHNVMYWYQQKSSQAPKLLFHYYDKDFNNEADTPDNFQSRRPNTSFCFLDIRSPGLGDTAMYLCATSRESLGDSNQPQHFGDGTRLSIL.

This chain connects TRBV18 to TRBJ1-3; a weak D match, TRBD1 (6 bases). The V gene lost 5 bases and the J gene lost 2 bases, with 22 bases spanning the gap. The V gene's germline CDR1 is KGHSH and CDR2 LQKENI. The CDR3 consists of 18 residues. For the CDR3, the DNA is TGTGCCAGCTCATCCCGGCCTGCGGGGGCTGAGGCTGGAAACACCATATATTTT. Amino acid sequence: CASSSRPAGAEAGNTIYF.

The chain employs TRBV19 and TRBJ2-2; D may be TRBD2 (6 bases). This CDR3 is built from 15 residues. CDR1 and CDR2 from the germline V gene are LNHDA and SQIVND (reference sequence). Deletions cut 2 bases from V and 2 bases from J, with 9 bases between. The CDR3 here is CASSIWGVNTGELFF. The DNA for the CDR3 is TGTGCCAGTAGTATATGGGGGGTTAACACCGGGGAGCTGTTTTTT.

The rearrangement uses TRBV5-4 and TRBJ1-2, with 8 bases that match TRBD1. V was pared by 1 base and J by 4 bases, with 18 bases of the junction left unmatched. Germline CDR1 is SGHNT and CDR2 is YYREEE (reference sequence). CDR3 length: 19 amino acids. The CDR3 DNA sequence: TGTGCCAGCAGCTTGAGGGGGGATGGCAGGGGGCATCGAGGCTATGGCTACACCTTC. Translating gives CASSLRGDGRGHRGYGYTF. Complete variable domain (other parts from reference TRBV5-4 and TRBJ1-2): ETGVTQSPTHLIKTRGQQVTLRCSSQSGHNTVSWYQQALGQGPQFIFQYYREEENGRGNFPPRFSGLQFPNYSSELNVNALELDDSALYLCASSLRGDGRGHRGYGYTFGSGTRLTVV.

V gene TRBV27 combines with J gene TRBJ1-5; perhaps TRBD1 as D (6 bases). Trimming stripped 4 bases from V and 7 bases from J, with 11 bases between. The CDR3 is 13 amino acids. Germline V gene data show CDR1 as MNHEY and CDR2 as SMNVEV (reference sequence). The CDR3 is CASSSGGRQPQHF. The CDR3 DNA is TGTGCCAGCAGTTCGGGGGGCAGGCAGCCCCAGCATTTT.

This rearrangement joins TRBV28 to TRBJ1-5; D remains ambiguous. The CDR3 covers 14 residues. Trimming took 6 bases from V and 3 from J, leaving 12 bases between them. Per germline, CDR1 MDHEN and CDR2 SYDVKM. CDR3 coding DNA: TGTGCCAGCAGCTCCCGTAGCATCAATCAGCCCCAGCATTTT. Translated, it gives CASSSRSINQPQHF.

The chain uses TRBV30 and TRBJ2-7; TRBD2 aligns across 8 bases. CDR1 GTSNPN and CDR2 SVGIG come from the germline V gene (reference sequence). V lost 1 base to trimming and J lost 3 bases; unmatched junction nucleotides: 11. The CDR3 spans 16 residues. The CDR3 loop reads CAWSAYGAGDFYEQYF. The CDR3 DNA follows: TGTGCCTGGAGTGCCTACGGAGCGGGAGATTTCTACGAGCAGTACTTC.

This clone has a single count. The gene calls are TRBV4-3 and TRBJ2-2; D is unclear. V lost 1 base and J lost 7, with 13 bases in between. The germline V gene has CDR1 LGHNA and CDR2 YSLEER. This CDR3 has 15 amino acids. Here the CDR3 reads CASSQVTVTGGELFF. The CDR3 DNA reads TGCGCCAGCAGCCAAGTCACAGTTACCGGCGGGGAGCTGTTTTTT.

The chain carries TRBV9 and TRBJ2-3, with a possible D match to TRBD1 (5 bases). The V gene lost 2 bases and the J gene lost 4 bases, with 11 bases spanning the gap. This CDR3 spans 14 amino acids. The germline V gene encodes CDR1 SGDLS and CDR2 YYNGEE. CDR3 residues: CASSVYPGPDTQYF. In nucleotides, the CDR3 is TGTGCCAGCAGCGTTTACCCAGGGCCAGATACGCAGTATTTT.

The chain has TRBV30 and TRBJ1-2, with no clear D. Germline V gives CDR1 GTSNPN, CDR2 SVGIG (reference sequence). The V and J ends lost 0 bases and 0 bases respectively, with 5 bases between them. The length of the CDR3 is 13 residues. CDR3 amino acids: CAWSVRANYGYTF. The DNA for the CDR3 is TGTGCCTGGAGTGTGAGGGCTAACTATGGCTACACCTTC.

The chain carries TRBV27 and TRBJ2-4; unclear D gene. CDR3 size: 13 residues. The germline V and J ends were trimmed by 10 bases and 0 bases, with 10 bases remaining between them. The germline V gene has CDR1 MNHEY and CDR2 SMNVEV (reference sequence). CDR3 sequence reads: CATYSLAKNIQYF. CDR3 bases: TGTGCCACCTACAGCCTAGCCAAAAACATTCAGTACTTC.

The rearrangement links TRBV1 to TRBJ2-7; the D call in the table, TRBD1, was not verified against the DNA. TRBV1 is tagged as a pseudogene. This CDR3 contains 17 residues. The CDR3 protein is CTSSQERRGPRSYEQYF. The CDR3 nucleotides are TGCACCAGCAGCCAAGAAAGGAGGGGGCCCAGAAGCTACGAGCAGTACTTC.

The CDR3 DNA reads TGTGCCAGTAGTATGGGACAGCCTAATAATTCACCCCTCCACTTT. Its protein is CASSMGQPNNSPLHF. The chain combines TRBV19 with TRBJ1-6; 7 bases map to TRBD1. V shed 3 bases, J shed 5 bases, and the junction held 4 bases outside the gene matches. Germline loops: CDR1 LNHDA, CDR2 SQIVND (reference sequence). There are 15 residues in the CDR3.